The clone carrying this T cell receptor (beta chain) has more than one count but fewer than ten. This sample is drawn from a study of early T cells in non-severe SARS-CoV-2 infection. The germline gives CDR1 SGHTA, CDR2 FQGNSA. The CDR3 has 12 amino acids. V lost 6 bases and J 6 bases, leaving 10 bases between the germline ends. TCRdb fed the 5' RACE reads into MiXCR, producing one record per CDR3 protein. The sample has some 29,000 distinct CDR3 sequences; around 6% are singletons. What was sequenced was whole blood. The rearrangement uses TRBV7-2 and TRBJ2-3; D ambiguous. This clonotype was sampled from an adult who was a healthcare worker with PCR-confirmed SARS-CoV-2 infection or an uninfected control (not recorded which). CDR3 residues: CASRDWWDTQYF. The CDR3 DNA reads as TGTGCCAGCAGAGACTGGTGGGATACGCAGTATTTT.